These 27 T cell receptor beta chains were all obtained from the same sample, sequenced in a study of cytomegalovirus exposure and HLA in healthy donors. PCR primers comprised 60 Vbeta and 13 Jbeta primers. Sequencing used immunoSEQ multiplex PCR; TCRdb keeps in-frame clones, though not all of them. The data hold 150,000 or so clones, with 70% to 85% observed a single time. The sequencing sample was made of PBMCs. These TCRs come from a young man in good health and CMV-seronegative.

The chain links TRBV18 to TRBJ1-1; TRBD1 matches at 7 bases. CDR1 and CDR2 from the germline V gene are KGHSH and LQKENI. With 0 bases clipped from V and 2 bases from J, the junction kept 3 bases outside the gene matches. The CDR3 is made up of 15 amino acids. The CDR3 reads CASSPPGTANTEAFF. Written as DNA, the CDR3 is TGTGCCAGCTCACCACCCGGGACAGCTAACACTGAAGCTTTCTTT.

This rearrangement joins TRBV5-1 to TRBJ1-2; D not resolved. Trimming cost V 5 bases and J 7 bases, with 15 bases left between them. Germline V CDR1 and CDR2: SGHRS, YFSETQ. The CDR3 totals 13 residues. CDR3 amino acids: CASSLTTTRGYTF. The DNA for the CDR3 is TGCGCCAGCAGTCTAACGACTACGCGTGGCTACACCTTC.

This clone was observed a handful of times. This sequence joins TRBV18 and TRBJ1-2, with 9 positions matching TRBD1. The CDR3 runs to 16 residues. The V and J ends lost 4 bases and 4 bases, in that order; junction bases with no gene match: 10. The germline gives CDR1 KGHSH, CDR2 LQKENI. DNA for the CDR3: TGTGCCAGCTCACAGGAGCCGGGACAGGGAATCTATGGCTACACCTTC. Protein product: CASSQEPGQGIYGYTF.

The chain recombines TRBV5-5 with TRBJ2-3, with 9 positions matching TRBD2. The CDR3 loop spans 15 amino acids. In germline, CDR1 is SGHKS, CDR2 YYEKEE (reference sequence). The J segment lost 5 bases and the V segment lost 0 bases, leaving 4 bases of the junction unmatched. The CDR3 reads CASSLGAGGQDTQYF. DNA of the CDR3: TGTGCCAGCAGCTTGGGGGCGGGGGGGCAAGATACGCAGTATTTT. The full variable domain, with the rest looked up from reference TRBV5-5 and TRBJ2-3, is DAGVTQSPTHLIKTRGQQVTLRCSPISGHKSVSWYQQVLGQGPQFIFQYYEKEERGRGNFPDRFSARQFPNYSSELNVNALLLGDSALYLCASSLGAGGQDTQYFGPGTRLTVL.

This clone has only a few counts. The V call is TRBV19, the J call TRBJ1-5; TRBD1 matches at 9 bases. The CDR3 is 14 residues long. Germline CDR1 and CDR2: LNHDA and SQIVND (reference sequence). V shed 5 bases, J shed 7 bases, and the junction held 6 bases outside the gene matches. CDR3 loop: CASSSGTGYQPQHF. In DNA form, the CDR3 reads TGTGCCAGTAGTTCCGGGACAGGGTACCAGCCCCAGCATTTT.

The rearrangement joins TRBV6-5 to TRBJ2-5; TRBD1 is a possible D gene (5 bases). Germline CDR1 is MNHEY and CDR2 is SVGAGI. Trimming shortened V by 5 bases and J by 5 bases, and 15 bases separated the two germline ends. The CDR3 totals 14 residues. The CDR3 DNA is TGTGCCAGCAGTGCCACAGGTGGGCGCGAGACCCAGTACTTC. This sequence encodes CASSATGGRETQYF.

The chain couples TRBV7-9 to TRBJ1-1, with D possibly TRBD1 on 5 matching bases. CDR3 length: 13 amino acids. The V gene's germline CDR1 is SEHNR and CDR2 FQNEAQ (reference sequence). The germline V and J ends were trimmed by 1 base and 9 bases, with 12 bases remaining between them. CDR3 amino acids: CASSLETGFKAFF. CDR3 in DNA: TGTGCCAGCAGCTTAGAAACAGGTTTTAAAGCTTTCTTT.

The chain joins TRBV29-1 to TRBJ1-2; the D gene is possibly TRBD1 (5 bases). The ends were cut back, 4 bases at V and 8 bases at J, with 17 bases in the middle. The CDR3 has 13 residues. CDR1 SQVTM and CDR2 ANQGSEA come from the germline V gene. The CDR3 DNA follows: TGCAGCGTTGGGCCGGCAGCCCGGGGGGGCTACACCTTC. It is translated as CSVGPAARGGYTF.

V is TRBV28 and J is TRBJ2-5; TRBD2 agrees at 10 bases. Trimming cost V 6 bases and J 5 bases; bases outside gene matches: 9. Germline values: CDR1 MDHEN, CDR2 SYDVKM. This CDR3 is 15 amino acids long. The CDR3: CASSPSGGTRETQYF. CDR3 sequence (DNA): TGTGCCAGCAGCCCTAGCGGGGGCACTCGGGAGACCCAGTACTTC.

This rearrangement joins TRBV19 to TRBJ2-5, with D possibly matching TRBD1 (6 bases). The germline V and J ends were trimmed by 5 bases and 5 bases, with 18 bases remaining between them. Germline-derived CDR1 and CDR2 are LNHDA and SQIVND (reference sequence). The CDR3 sequence is 15 residues long. CDR3 residues: CASSSQTGSYETQYF. CDR3 DNA sequence: TGTGCCAGTAGTTCCCAGACAGGTTCGTACGAGACCCAGTACTTC.

The gene calls are TRBV28 and TRBJ1-2; unclear D gene. This CDR3 has 13 amino acids. The germline V and J ends were trimmed by 2 bases and 2 bases, with 6 bases remaining between them. The germline V gene encodes CDR1 MDHEN and CDR2 SYDVKM. The CDR3 sequence is CASSLVQNYGYTF. CDR3 nucleotides: TGTGCCAGCAGTTTAGTTCAGAACTATGGCTACACCTTC.

This clone was observed a handful of times. The chain joins TRBV4-3 to TRBJ1-5; TRBD1 agrees at 7 bases. This CDR3 spans 14 amino acids. J gave up 4 bases and V 1 base, and 1 base lay outside the gene matches. Germline lookup yields CDR1 LGHNA and CDR2 YSLEER. The CDR3 DNA is TGCGCCAGCAGCCAAGGACAGGGAAATCAGCCCCAGCATTTT. As protein: CASSQGQGNQPQHF.

The chain has TRBV7-9 and TRBJ2-3; 7 nucleotides agree with TRBD1. From germline, CDR1 is SEHNR and CDR2 FQNEAQ (reference sequence). The CDR3 sequence is 14 residues long. V was clipped by 5 bases and J by 2 bases; unmatched bases: 4. For the CDR3, the DNA is TGTGCCAGCAGCCCGGGACAGTTCACAGATACGCAGTATTTT. Encoded protein: CASSPGQFTDTQYF. Full variable domain (remainder filled in from reference TRBV7-9 and TRBJ2-3): DTGVSQNPRHKITKRGQNVTFRCDPISEHNRLYWYRQTLGQGPEFLTYFQNEAQLEKSRLLSDRFSAERPKGSFSTLEIQRTEQGDSAMYLCASSPGQFTDTQYFGPGTRLTVL.

The chain recombines TRBV19 with TRBJ1-5; D is unclear. Trimming pared 5 bases from V and 7 bases from J, leaving 15 bases between. The germline V gene encodes CDR1 LNHDA and CDR2 SQIVND (reference sequence). The CDR3 runs to 14 residues. CDR3 loop: CASSGSSRAQPQHF. The CDR3 DNA sequence: TGTGCCAGTAGTGGGTCCTCGCGGGCACAGCCCCAGCATTTT.

The V call is TRBV5-1, the J call TRBJ2-1, with TRBD2 identical over 7 bases. J lost 9 bases, V lost 1 base, and 7 bases had no gene match. CDR3 length equals 14 residues. Per germline, CDR1 SGHRS and CDR2 YFSETQ. The CDR3 loop is CASSLRASGVEQFF. The CDR3 nucleotides read TGCGCCAGCAGCTTGCGGGCTAGCGGAGTTGAGCAGTTCTTC.

The chain joins TRBV9 to TRBJ1-3; D is undetermined. The CDR3 is 13 residues long. V lost 4 bases, J lost 12 bases, and 17 bases lay in between. Germline-derived CDR1 and CDR2 are SGDLS and YYNGEE. The CDR3 sequence is CASSPPGGSNIYF. The CDR3 DNA is TGTGCCAGCAGCCCCCCCGGAGGATCGAACATATATTTT.

The chain combines TRBV6-1 with TRBJ1-5; 7 positions match TRBD1. The CDR3 runs 14 residues. V was pared by 3 bases and J by 4 bases, with 3 bases of the junction left unmatched. Germline CDR1 reads MNHNS; CDR2 reads SASEGT. This CDR3 is CASSETGKNQPQHF. CDR3 DNA sequence: TGTGCCAGCAGTGAGACAGGGAAGAATCAGCCCCAGCATTTT.

J is TRBJ2-5 and V is TRBV7-9, with D tentatively TRBD2 (6 bases). The CDR3 spans 14 residues. The V and J ends lost 1 base and 4 bases respectively, with 10 bases between them. Germline CDR1 SEHNR, CDR2 FQNEAQ (reference sequence). This chain's CDR3 is CASSLVAGGETQYF. CDR3 in DNA: TGTGCCAGCAGCTTAGTAGCCGGGGGAGAGACCCAGTACTTC.

The chain has TRBV6-1 and TRBJ1-5; TRBD1 aligns across 7 bases. With 6 bases clipped from V and 2 bases from J, the junction kept 7 bases outside the gene matches. The CDR3 is made up of 15 amino acids. The germline V gene encodes CDR1 MNHNS and CDR2 SASEGT. This chain's CDR3 is CASRWGQTGNQPQHF. As DNA, the CDR3 is TGTGCCAGCAGATGGGGACAGACTGGCAATCAGCCCCAGCATTTT.

Sample share makes this clone medium-sized. V is TRBV4-3 and J is TRBJ2-1, with D unresolved. The CDR3 is 15 amino acids. The germline V gene encodes CDR1 LGHNA and CDR2 YSLEER. V was trimmed by 0 bases and J by 0 bases, leaving 6 bases between them. The CDR3 DNA follows: TGCGCCAGCAGCCAAGACCCGAGCTCCTACAATGAGCAGTTCTTC. Translation gives CASSQDPSSYNEQFF.

V usage is TRBV27 and J usage is TRBJ2-1, with TRBD2 matching 7 bases. The CDR3 is 14 residues long. Trimming cost V 4 bases and J 14 bases; bases outside gene matches: 14. The V gene's germline CDR1 is MNHEY and CDR2 SMNVEV (reference sequence). CDR3: CASSSAGESMWEFF. In DNA form, the CDR3 reads TGTGCCAGCAGTTCCGCGGGGGAGTCAATGTGGGAGTTCTTC.

The rearrangement uses TRBV28 and TRBJ1-5; D unclear. Germline V CDR1 and CDR2: MDHEN, SYDVKM. The CDR3 sequence is 15 residues long. V shed 3 bases and J shed 1 base, with 10 bases lying between them. The CDR3 coding sequence is TGTGCCAGCAGTTTTGGAGGTGACAGCAATCAGCCCCAGCATTTT. Translating gives CASSFGGDSNQPQHF.

The chain couples TRBV18 to TRBJ1-1; the D gene is possibly TRBD1 (5 bases). CDR3 size: 15 residues. Germline-derived CDR1 and CDR2 are KGHSH and LQKENI. V lost 0 bases to trimming and J lost 5 bases, with 13 bases between them. CDR3 sequence (DNA): TGTGCCAGCTCACCACCGTCGGCAGGGCGGACTGAAGCTTTCTTT. The encoded protein is CASSPPSAGRTEAFF.

The rearrangement links TRBV7-9 to TRBJ2-3; TRBD2 is a possible D gene (6 bases). The length of the CDR3 is 16 residues. Deletions cut 1 base from V and 0 bases from J, with 11 bases between. Germline values: CDR1 SEHNR, CDR2 FQNEAQ (reference sequence). The chain's CDR3 is CASSLGRGTSTDTQYF. The CDR3 nucleotides are TGTGCCAGCAGCTTAGGGCGGGGAACTAGCACAGATACGCAGTATTTT.

This rearrangement joins TRBV14 to TRBJ1-1; D remains unclear. This CDR3 spans 13 amino acids. Per germline, CDR1 SGHDN and CDR2 FVKESK. The V end lost 1 base, the J end lost 1 base, and 4 bases lay between the germline ends. The DNA of the CDR3 is TGTGCCAGCAGCCAAGCTTCGAACACTGAAGCTTTCTTT. Protein: CASSQASNTEAFF.

The chain uses TRBV4-2 and TRBJ1-1; D might be TRBD1 (5 bases). Germline assignment: CDR1 LGHNA and CDR2 YNFKEQ. This CDR3 spans 15 amino acids. V was shortened by 3 bases and J by 4 bases, with 15 bases between the two germline ends. The CDR3 reads CASSQELTVSTEAFF. In nucleotides, the CDR3 is TGTGCCAGCAGCCAGGAATTGACAGTGTCCACTGAAGCTTTCTTT.

Only a few counts were recorded for this clone. V and J are TRBV7-2 and TRBJ1-1; D not certain. The CDR3 is made up of 13 amino acids. V was pared by 4 bases and J by 1 base, with 7 bases between. Germline V gene sequence: CDR1 SGHTA, CDR2 FQGNSA. Here the CDR3 reads CASSYSSNTEAFF. CDR3 nucleotide sequence: TGTGCCAGCAGCTACTCTTCGAACACTGAAGCTTTCTTT.